This T cell receptor (beta chain) is from a study of monozygotic twins with inflammatory bowel disease. Germline CDR1 reads DFQATT; CDR2 reads SNEGSKA (reference sequence). The CDR3 loop spans 13 amino acids. The study, taken as a whole, reports: Especially where disease activity was present, IBD patients had fewer clonotypes in common with others than healthy twins did.

TCRdb re-called the 5' RACE reads and gives one entry per CDR3 protein, without DNA. This table lists 300,000 to 350,000 distinct CDR3 sequences. Regarding this clonotype: As yet, its antigen is unknown.

V and J are TRBV20-1 and TRBJ2-2. The receptor comes from a human donor with ulcerative colitis or Crohn's disease, or a healthy co-twin of an affected twin (not recorded which). The source material was blood. The CDR3 here is CSARSRNTGELFF.